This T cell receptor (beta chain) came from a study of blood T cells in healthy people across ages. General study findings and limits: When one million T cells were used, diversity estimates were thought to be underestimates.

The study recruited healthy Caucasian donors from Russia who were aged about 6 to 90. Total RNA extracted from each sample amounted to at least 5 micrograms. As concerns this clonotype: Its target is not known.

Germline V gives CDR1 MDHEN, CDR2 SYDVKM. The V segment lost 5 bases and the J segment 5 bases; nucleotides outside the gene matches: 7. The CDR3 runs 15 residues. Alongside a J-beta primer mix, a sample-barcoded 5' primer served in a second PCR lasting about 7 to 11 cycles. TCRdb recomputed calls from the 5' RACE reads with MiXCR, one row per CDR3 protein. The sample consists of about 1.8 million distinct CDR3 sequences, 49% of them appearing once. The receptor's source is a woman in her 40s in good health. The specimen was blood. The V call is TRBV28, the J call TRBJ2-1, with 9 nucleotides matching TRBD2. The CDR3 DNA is TGTGCCAGCAGTACCGCGGGGGGGCCCCACAATGAGCAGTTCTTC. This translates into CASSTAGGPHNEQFF.